These T cell receptor beta chains were read from a single sample in a study of cytomegalovirus exposure and HLA in healthy donors. Libraries were prepared by immunoSEQ multiplex PCR; TCRdb keeps only in-frame clonotypes and omits some of them. Among 150,000 to 200,000 clones, 75% to 85% were seen once, and the ten largest hold 5% to 7.5%. The sequenced material came from PBMCs. These receptor sequences come from a man aged 50 to 59 in good health and CMV-seropositive. CDR3s include the opening cysteine and the closing phenylalanine or tryptophan. D genes are given only for firm matches. Where a row states a size, it is once, few, many or the class of an expanded clone; other rows omit it.

J | length | D | V | size | CDR3 | DNA
TRBJ2-3 | 14 | . | TRBV7-9 | . | CASSPYGNADTQYF | TGTGCCAGCAGCCCATACGGGAACGCAGATACGCAGTATTTT
TRBJ2-5 | 15 | TRBD1 | TRBV18 | . | CASSQGTGAQETQYF | TGTGCCAGCTCACAAGGGACAGGGGCGCAGGAGACCCAGTACTTC
TRBJ2-1 | 15 | . | TRBV2 | few | CASSEAGGSYNEQFF | TGTGCCAGCAGTGAAGCCGGGGGCTCCTACAATGAGCAGTTCTTC
TRBJ1-1 | 16 | TRBD1 | TRBV6-5 | . | CASSSLPGTGNTEAFF | TGTGCCAGCAGTTCCTTACCTGGGACAGGGAACACTGAAGCTTTCTTT
TRBJ2-7 | 14 | TRBD1 | TRBV12-5 | . | CASGSGQGRYEQYF | TGTGCTAGTGGCTCAGGACAGGGACGCTACGAGCAGTACTTC
TRBJ1-3 | 17 | . | TRBV4-1 | . | CASSLAGRDYSGNTIYF | TGCGCCAGCAGCCTCGCGGGCAGGGACTACTCTGGAAACACCATATATTTT
TRBJ1-1 | 17 | . | TRBV18 | . | CASSPSTMGAVNTEAFF | TGTGCCAGCTCACCATCAACCATGGGGGCAGTGAACACTGAAGCTTTCTTT
TRBJ2-1 | 15 | . | TRBV6-4 | . | CASSPGGPPYNEQFF | TGTGCCAGCAGTCCCGGGGGTCCCCCCTACAATGAGCAGTTCTTC
TRBJ1-2 | 15 | TRBD1 | TRBV6-1 | once | CASSETWTGNYGYTF | TGTGCCAGCAGTGAAACTTGGACAGGGAACTATGGCTACACCTTC
TRBJ1-5 | 15 | . | TRBV4-2 | . | CASSQERGVNQPQHF | TGTGCCAGCAGCCAAGAACGGGGGGTCAATCAGCCCCAGCATTTT
TRBJ2-5 | 16 | TRBD1 | TRBV6-6 | few | CASSYSQGTARETQYF | TGTGCCAGCAGTTACTCCCAAGGGACAGCGAGAGAGACCCAGTACTTC
TRBJ2-5 | 12 | . | TRBV2 | . | CASSGAQETQYF | TGTGCCAGCAGCGGAGCCCAAGAGACCCAGTACTTC
TRBJ1-1 | 13 | TRBD1 | TRBV9 | few | CASSPSGTGEAFF | TGTGCCAGCAGCCCGTCCGGGACAGGTGAAGCTTTCTTT
TRBJ1-1 | 17 | TRBD1 | TRBV2 | . | CASSLPRDSPRDTEAFF | TGTGCCAGCAGCCTCCCCCGGGACAGCCCCAGGGACACTGAAGCTTTCTTT
TRBJ2-2 | 17 | TRBD1 | TRBV12-5 | . | CASGLVISQGDTGELFF | TGTGCTAGTGGTTTGGTAATTTCCCAGGGGGACACCGGGGAGCTGTTTTTT
TRBJ1-2 | 13 | TRBD1 | TRBV2 | . | CARVDRENYGYTF | TGTGCCAGGGTCGACAGGGAGAACTATGGCTACACCTTC